The 11 T cell receptor beta chains given below trace back to one sample, sequenced in a study of identical twins. Via MiXCR, TCRdb re-called the 5' RACE reads, giving one row per CDR3 protein. In the table there are around 340,000 distinct CDR3 sequences, more than 9% of which are singletons. These data were also reused for a study on yellow fever vaccine responses in identical twins.

Specimen: CD8+ T cells sorted from blood. The origin of the receptors is a woman between 18 and 30 years old in good health.

This clonotype was counted at least ten times. This chain joins TRBV29-1 and TRBJ2-1; 8 nucleotides align to TRBD2. Germline V CDR1 and CDR2: SQVTM, ANQGSEA. The CDR3 runs 12 residues. The trim removed 2 bases at V and 9 bases at J, leaving 3 bases unmatched. DNA of the CDR3: TGCAGCGTTGAATCGCTAGCGGGTGAGCAGTTCTTC. The encoded protein is CSVESLAGEQFF.

This clonotype was counted many times. This chain links TRBV4-1 with TRBJ1-1; D ambiguous. CDR1 and CDR2 (germline): MGHRA, YSYEKL. V lost 0 bases and J 0 bases, leaving 11 bases between the germline ends. The CDR3 has 16 residues. Here the CDR3 reads CASSQEDWQLNTEAFF. The CDR3, as DNA: TGCGCCAGCAGCCAAGAGGATTGGCAACTGAACACTGAAGCTTTCTTT.

V usage is TRBV14 and J usage is TRBJ1-2; D is undetermined. Trimming shortened V by 2 bases and J by 1 base, and 14 bases separated the two germline ends. The CDR3 is 16 amino acids. Germline CDR1 SGHDN, CDR2 FVKESK. For the CDR3, the DNA is TGTGCCAGCAGCCAAATAGGCGTTCGCGTTAACTATGGCTACACCTTC. This sequence encodes CASSQIGVRVNYGYTF.

This clonotype was counted a few times. The J gene is TRBJ2-4, the V gene TRBV12-3 or TRBV12-4; 8 bases agree with TRBD2. The CDR3 runs 15 residues. After removal of 8 bases from V and 3 bases from J, the junction contained 9 bases not matched to a gene. CDR3 residues: CASGSGSGDKNIQYF. The CDR3 bases are TGTGCCAGCGGGAGCGGGAGTGGTGACAAAAACATTCAGTACTTC.

This chain connects TRBV27 to TRBJ2-7; 10 nucleotides align to TRBD2. V lost 10 bases, J lost 0 bases, and 6 bases stayed unmatched. The V gene's germline CDR1 is MNHEY and CDR2 SMNVEV (reference sequence). The length of the CDR3 is 14 residues. The DNA of the CDR3 is TGTGCCACCTCTAGCGGGAGTTTCTCCTACGAGCAGTACTTC. Its translation is CATSSGSFSYEQYF.

This clonotype was detected a few times. The chain recombines TRBV7-8 with TRBJ2-3, with 11 bases identical to TRBD2. Germline loops: CDR1 SGHVS, CDR2 FQNEAQ. The trim removed 3 bases at V and 0 bases at J, leaving 11 bases unmatched. The CDR3 is 19 residues long. CDR3 nucleotides: TGTGCCAGCAGCTTTTCGACCGGGACTAGCGGAGGGAGCACAGATACGCAGTATTTT. This encodes CASSFSTGTSGGSTDTQYF.

The chain is built from TRBV6-4 and TRBJ2-2, with D perhaps being TRBD1 or TRBD2 (5 bases each). The CDR3 covers 14 residues. V dropped 6 bases and J dropped 3 bases, with 11 bases sitting between them. The germline V gene encodes CDR1 MRHNA and CDR2 SNTAGT. CDR3 nucleotide sequence: TGTGCCAGCAGGGGGGACCTACACACCGGGGAGCTGTTTTTT. It codes for CASRGDLHTGELFF.

The chain is built from TRBV14 and TRBJ1-6, with D maybe TRBD1 (6 bases). This CDR3 contains 16 residues. Deletions cut 0 bases from V and 10 bases from J, with 16 bases between. CDR1 is SGHDN and CDR2 is FVKESK in the germline V gene. The CDR3 here is CASSQEERTEGSPLHF. The CDR3 region has the DNA TGTGCCAGCAGCCAAGAAGAAAGGACAGAAGGGTCACCCCTCCACTTT.

The rearrangement links TRBV6-2 or TRBV6-3 to TRBJ2-7; 8 bases fit TRBD1. Per the germline V gene, CDR1 is MNHEY and CDR2 is SVGEGT. Trimming removed 6 bases from V and 3 bases from J; junction bases left unmatched: 10. The CDR3 covers 15 residues. Written as DNA, the CDR3 is TGTGCCAGCAGCATACTACAGGGGGTTGTCTACGAGCAGTACTTC. As protein: CASSILQGVVYEQYF.

Only a few counts were recorded for this clonotype. The gene calls are TRBV2 and TRBJ2-3; 8 bases match TRBD2. This CDR3 has 16 residues. Germline V gene lookup returns CDR1 SNHLY and CDR2 FYNNEI. With 1 base clipped from V and 1 base from J, the junction kept 4 bases outside the gene matches. For the CDR3, the DNA is TGTGCCAGCAGTGAAGTTCCAGCGGGGGGCACAGATACGCAGTATTTT. Amino acid sequence: CASSEVPAGGTDTQYF.

A word on this clonotype: A much larger clone is a single base away; this may be a read error. The rearrangement uses TRBV7-9 and TRBJ1-1; the match to TRBD1 covers 7 bases. CDR1 and CDR2 (germline): SEHNR, FQNEAQ (reference sequence). The CDR3 consists of 11 residues. The CDR3 region is CASSGDSEALF. DNA for the CDR3: TGTGCCAGCAGCGGGGACAGTGAAGCTCTCTTT.